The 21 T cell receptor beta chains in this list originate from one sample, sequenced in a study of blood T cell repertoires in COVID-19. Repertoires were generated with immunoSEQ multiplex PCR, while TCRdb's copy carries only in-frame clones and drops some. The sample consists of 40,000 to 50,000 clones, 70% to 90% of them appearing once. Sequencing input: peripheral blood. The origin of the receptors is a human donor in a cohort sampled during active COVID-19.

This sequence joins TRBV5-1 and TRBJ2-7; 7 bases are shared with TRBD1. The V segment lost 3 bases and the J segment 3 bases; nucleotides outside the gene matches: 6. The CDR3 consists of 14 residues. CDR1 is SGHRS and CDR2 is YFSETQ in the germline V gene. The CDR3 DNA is TGCGCCAGCAGCTCGACAGGGAGCGGCTACGAGCAGTACTTC. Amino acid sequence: CASSSTGSGYEQYF.

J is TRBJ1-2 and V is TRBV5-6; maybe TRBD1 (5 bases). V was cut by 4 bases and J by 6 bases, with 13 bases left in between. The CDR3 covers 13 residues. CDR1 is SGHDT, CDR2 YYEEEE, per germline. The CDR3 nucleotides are TGTGCCAGCAGCCAGGTAGGGGTGGATGGCTACACCTTC. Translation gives CASSQVGVDGYTF.

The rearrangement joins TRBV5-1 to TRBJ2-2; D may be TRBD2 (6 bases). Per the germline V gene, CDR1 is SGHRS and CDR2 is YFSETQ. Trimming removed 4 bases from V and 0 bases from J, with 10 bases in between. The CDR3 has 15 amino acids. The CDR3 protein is CASSGGTPNTGELFF. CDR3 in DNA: TGCGCCAGCAGCGGAGGGACTCCGAACACCGGGGAGCTGTTTTTT.

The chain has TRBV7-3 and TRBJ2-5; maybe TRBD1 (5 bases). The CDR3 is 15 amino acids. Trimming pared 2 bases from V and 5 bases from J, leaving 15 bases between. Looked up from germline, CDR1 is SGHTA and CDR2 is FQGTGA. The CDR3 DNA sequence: TGTGCCAGCAGCTTATTGGTGGGGCAGATGGAGACCCAGTACTTC. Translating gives CASSLLVGQMETQYF.

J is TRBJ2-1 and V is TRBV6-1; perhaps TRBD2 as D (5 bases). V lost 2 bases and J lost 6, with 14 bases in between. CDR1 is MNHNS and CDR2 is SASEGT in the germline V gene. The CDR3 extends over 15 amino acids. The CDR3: CASSEWLSGFNEQFF. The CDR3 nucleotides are TGTGCCAGCAGTGAATGGTTGTCGGGGTTCAATGAGCAGTTCTTC.

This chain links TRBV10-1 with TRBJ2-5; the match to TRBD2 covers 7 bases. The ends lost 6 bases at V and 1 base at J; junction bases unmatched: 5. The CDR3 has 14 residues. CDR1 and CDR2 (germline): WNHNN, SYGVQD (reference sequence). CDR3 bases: TGCGCCAGCAGCGACGGGGGGTCCCAAGAGACCCAGTACTTC. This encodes CASSDGGSQETQYF.

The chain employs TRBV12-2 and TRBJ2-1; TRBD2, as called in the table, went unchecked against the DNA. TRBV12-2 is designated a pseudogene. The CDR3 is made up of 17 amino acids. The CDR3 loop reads CASRNGTSGSRGNEQFF. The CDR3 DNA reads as TGTGCAAGTCGCAACGGGACTAGCGGGAGCAGGGGCAATGAGCAGTTCTTC.

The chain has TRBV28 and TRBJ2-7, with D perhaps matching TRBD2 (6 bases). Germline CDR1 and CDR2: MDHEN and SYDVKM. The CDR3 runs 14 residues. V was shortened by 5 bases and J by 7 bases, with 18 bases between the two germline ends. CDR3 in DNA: TGTGCCAGCAGTCCGGCGGGACCGCGAGGGGAGCAGTACTTC. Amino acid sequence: CASSPAGPRGEQYF.

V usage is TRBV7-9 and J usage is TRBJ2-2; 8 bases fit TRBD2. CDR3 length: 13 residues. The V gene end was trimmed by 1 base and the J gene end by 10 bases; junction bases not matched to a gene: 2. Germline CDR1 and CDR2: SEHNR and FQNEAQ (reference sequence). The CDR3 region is CASSLEAGEELFF. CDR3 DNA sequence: TGTGCCAGCAGCTTAGAAGCGGGAGAGGAGCTGTTTTTT.

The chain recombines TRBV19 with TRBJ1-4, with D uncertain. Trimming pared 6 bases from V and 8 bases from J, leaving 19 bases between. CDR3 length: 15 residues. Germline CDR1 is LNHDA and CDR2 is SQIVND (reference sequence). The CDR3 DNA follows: TGTGCCAGTAGGGCCCTACAGTTGACGAGCGAAAAACTGTTTTTT. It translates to CASRALQLTSEKLFF.

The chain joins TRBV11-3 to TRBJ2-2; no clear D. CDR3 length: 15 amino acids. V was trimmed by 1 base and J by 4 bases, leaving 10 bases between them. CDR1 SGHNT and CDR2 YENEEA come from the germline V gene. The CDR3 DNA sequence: TGTGCCAGCAGCTTAGGTGACACAAGCACCGGGGAGCTGTTTTTT. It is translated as CASSLGDTSTGELFF.

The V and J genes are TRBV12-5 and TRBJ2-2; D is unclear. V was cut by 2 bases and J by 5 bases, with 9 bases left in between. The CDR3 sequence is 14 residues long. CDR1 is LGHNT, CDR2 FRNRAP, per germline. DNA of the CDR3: TGTGCTAGTGGTTTGCTCCCCGGGACCGGGGAGCTGTTTTTT. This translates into CASGLLPGTGELFF.

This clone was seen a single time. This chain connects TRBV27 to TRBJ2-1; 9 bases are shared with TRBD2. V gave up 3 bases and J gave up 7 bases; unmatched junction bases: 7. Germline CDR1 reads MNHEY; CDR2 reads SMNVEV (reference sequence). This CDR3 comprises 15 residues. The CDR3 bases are TGTGCCAGCAGTTTCCCCAACAGCGGGAGGAATGAGCAGTTCTTC. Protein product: CASSFPNSGRNEQFF.

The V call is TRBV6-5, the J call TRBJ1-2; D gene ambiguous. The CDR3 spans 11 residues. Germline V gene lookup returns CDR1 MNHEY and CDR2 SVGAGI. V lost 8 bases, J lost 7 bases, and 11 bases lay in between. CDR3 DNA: TGTGCCAGCGCCCACAGTGGTGGCTACACCTTC. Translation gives CASAHSGGYTF.

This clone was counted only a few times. The CDR3 DNA reads as TGTGCCAGCAGAACGGGCAATCAGCCCCAGCATTTT. Protein: CASRTGNQPQHF. This chain connects TRBV6-5 to TRBJ1-5; D remains ambiguous. V was clipped by 6 bases and J by 2 bases, with 5 bases between them. Germline CDR1 is MNHEY and CDR2 is SVGAGI. The length of the CDR3 is 12 residues.

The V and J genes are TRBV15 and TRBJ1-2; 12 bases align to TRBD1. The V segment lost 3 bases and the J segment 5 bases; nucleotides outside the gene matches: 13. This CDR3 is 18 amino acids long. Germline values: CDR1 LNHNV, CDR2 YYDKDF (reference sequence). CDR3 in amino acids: CATSRPPGQGAQHYGYTF. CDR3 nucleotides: TGTGCCACCAGCAGGCCTCCGGGACAGGGGGCGCAGCATTATGGCTACACCTTC.

The CDR3 region is CASSQGLAPSTDTQYF. DNA of the CDR3: TGCGCCAGCAGCCAGGGACTAGCGCCTAGCACAGATACGCAGTATTTT. This sequence joins TRBV4-1 and TRBJ2-3, with 10 nucleotides matching TRBD2. The CDR3 runs to 16 residues. Looked up from germline, CDR1 is MGHRA and CDR2 is YSYEKL. With V trimmed by 3 bases and J by 0 bases, 3 bases remained unmatched.

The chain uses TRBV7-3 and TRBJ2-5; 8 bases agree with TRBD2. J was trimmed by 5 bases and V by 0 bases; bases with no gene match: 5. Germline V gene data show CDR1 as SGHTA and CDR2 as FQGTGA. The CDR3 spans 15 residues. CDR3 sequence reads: CASSLTAGERETQYF. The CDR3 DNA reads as TGTGCCAGCAGCTTAACAGCGGGAGAGAGGGAGACCCAGTACTTC.

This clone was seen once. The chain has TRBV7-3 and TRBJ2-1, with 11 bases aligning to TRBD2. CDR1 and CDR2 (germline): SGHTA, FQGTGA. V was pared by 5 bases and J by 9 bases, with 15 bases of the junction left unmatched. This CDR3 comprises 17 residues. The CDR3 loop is CASSPSSGGSGAREQFF. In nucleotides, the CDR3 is TGTGCCAGCAGCCCCTCTAGCGGGGGGTCCGGAGCCCGTGAGCAGTTCTTC.

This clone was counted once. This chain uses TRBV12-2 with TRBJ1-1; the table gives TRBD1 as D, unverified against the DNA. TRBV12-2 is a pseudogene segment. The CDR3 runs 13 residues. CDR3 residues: CASRFYRNTEAFF. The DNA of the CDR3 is TGTGCAAGTCGCTTTTACAGAAACACTGAAGCTTTCTTT.

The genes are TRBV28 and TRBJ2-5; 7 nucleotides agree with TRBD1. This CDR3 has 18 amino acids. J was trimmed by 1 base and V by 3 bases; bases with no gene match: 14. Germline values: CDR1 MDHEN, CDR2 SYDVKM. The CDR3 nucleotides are TGTGCCAGCAGTTTTCGGGCTTTTGACAGGGTTTTCCAAGAGACCCAGTACTTC. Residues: CASSFRAFDRVFQETQYF.